The present T cell receptor beta chain was sequenced within a study of blood T cell repertoires in COVID-19. Sequencing was performed with immunoSEQ multiplex PCR; in TCRdb, only in-frame clones are kept and a portion is missing. The sample has 130,000 or so clones; roughly 88% are singletons. The CDR3 totals 14 residues. The ends were cut back, 5 bases at V and 4 bases at J, with 14 bases in the middle. Germline assignment: CDR1 SGHTA and CDR2 FQGNSA. This clonotype was sampled from a man between 65 and 85 years old with active COVID-19. The sequenced sample was peripheral blood. The rearrangement links TRBV7-2 to TRBJ1-1; the D gene is possibly TRBD1 (5 bases). CDR3 loop: CASSLVGGSTEAFF. CDR3 coding DNA: TGTGCCAGCAGCCTGGTGGGGGGTAGCACTGAAGCTTTCTTT.